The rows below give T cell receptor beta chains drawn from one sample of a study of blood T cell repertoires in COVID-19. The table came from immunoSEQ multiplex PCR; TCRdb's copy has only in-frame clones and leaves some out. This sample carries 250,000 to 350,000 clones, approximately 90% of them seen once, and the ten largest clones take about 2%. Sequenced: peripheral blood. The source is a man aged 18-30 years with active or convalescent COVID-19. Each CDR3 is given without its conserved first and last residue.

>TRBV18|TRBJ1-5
ASSPQGASNQPQH
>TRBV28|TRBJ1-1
ASSLTDLNTEAF
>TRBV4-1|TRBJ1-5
ASSLTYSNQPQH
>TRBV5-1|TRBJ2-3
ASSYGQGGITSTDTQY
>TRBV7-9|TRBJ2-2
ASSPPRRGNTGELF
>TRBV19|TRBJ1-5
ASAPRQVKNQPQH
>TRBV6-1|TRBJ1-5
ASSEGGRQPQH
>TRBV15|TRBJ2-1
ATSRLRTSGTQNEQF
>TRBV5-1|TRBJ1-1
ASSPQTAVIWSPRVFTEAF
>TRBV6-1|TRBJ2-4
ASRWTGGVIQY
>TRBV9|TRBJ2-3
ASSAGLAGEFTDTQY
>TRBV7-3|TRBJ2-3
ASRPGTGITDTQY
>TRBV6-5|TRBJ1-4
ASRRRDRGGKLF
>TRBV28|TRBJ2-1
ASSPPLELYNEQF
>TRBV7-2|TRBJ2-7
ASSLEARGRLEQY
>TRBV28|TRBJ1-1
ASSLWGSTDRGQGTEAF
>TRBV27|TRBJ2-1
ASSAMRTSGRIVEQF
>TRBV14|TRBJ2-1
ASSMKLSGYNEQF
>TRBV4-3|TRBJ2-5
ASSQGRYQETQY
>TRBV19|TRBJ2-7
ASSIGGTGLYEQY
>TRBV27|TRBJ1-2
ASKEVGPQAGYT
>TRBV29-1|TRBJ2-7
SFRTGTGEWEQY
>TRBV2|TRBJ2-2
ASSDPANTGELF
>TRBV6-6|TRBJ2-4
ASSYGTGVTKNIQY
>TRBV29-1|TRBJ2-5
SVEGEQETQY
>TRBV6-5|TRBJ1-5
ASSSTQYSNQPQH
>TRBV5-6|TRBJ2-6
ASSSYRGPGANVLT
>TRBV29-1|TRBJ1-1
SVGQGWAMNTEAF
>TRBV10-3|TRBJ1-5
AISGQGGQPQH
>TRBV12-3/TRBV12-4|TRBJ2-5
ASSFGAVETQY
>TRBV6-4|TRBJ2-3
ASSARGGVGTDTQY
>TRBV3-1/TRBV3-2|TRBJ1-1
ASSRDMSEAF
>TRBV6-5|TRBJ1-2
ASSTRDFGYT
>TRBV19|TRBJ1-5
ASGPGQKNQPQH
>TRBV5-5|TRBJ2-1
ASSLALYNEQF
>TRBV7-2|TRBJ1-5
ASSWTGTGQNQPQH
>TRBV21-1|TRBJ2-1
ASSKGELQGPYNEQF
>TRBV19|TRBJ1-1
ASTNLKGGNTEAF
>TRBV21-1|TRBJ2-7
ASSKQTDPTHEQY
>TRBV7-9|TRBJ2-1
ASSFSWTGRYLYNEQF
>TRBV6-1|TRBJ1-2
ASSEPKFRSGEYGYT
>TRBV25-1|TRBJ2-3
ASASAGITDTQY
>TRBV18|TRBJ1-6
ASSPGQIISPLH
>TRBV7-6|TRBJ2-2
ASSLAYGAQLNTGELF
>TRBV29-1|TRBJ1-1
SVTRQSNTEAF
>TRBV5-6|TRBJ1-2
ASTQGTGYGYT
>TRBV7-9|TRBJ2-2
ASSLIGSVANTGELF